The 9 T cell receptor beta chains presented below share a single source sample, sequenced in a study of T-cell reconstitution after alpha-beta-depleted transplantation in children. The TCRbeta library incorporated unique molecular identifiers. TCRdb used MiXCR to reprocess the PCR reads, holding one entry per CDR3 protein. Found here are 500,000 to 650,000 distinct CDR3 sequences, about an eighth of them singletons; the top ten hold approximately 15%. The source was PBMCs, mostly from graft donor cells, collected 180 days after TCRalphabeta/CD19-depleted stem cell transplant. These receptors were taken from a female patient aged 2 to 10 who had a stem cell transplant for aplastic anemia, so the T cells may come from the graft donor.

CDR3 DNA sequence: TGTGCCAGCAGTCAGACACAGGGGAGTCGAGAGACCCAGTACTTC. The encoded protein is CASSQTQGSRETQYF. The gene calls are TRBV6-1 and TRBJ2-5; 7 bases fit TRBD1. After removal of 5 bases from V and 4 bases from J, the junction contained 10 bases not matched to a gene. Germline V CDR1 and CDR2: MNHNS, SASEGT. The CDR3 has 15 amino acids.

The V and J genes are TRBV7-9 and TRBJ1-2; a weak D match, TRBD1 (5 bases). V was clipped by 2 bases and J by 5 bases, with 12 bases between them. This CDR3 comprises 14 residues. Germline CDR1 and CDR2: SEHNR and FQNEAQ (reference sequence). CDR3 sequence: CASSLWAGSYGYTF. DNA for the CDR3: TGTGCCAGCAGCTTATGGGCAGGGAGTTATGGCTACACCTTC. Supplemented by reference TRBV7-9 and TRBJ1-2, the full variable domain reads DTGVSQNPRHKITKRGQNVTFRCDPISEHNRLYWYRQTLGQGPEFLTYFQNEAQLEKSRLLSDRFSAERPKGSFSTLEIQRTEQGDSAMYLCASSLWAGSYGYTFGSGTRLTVV.

This clonotype has more than one count but fewer than ten. This sequence joins TRBV7-8 and TRBJ2-5; D is unclear. CDR3 length equals 13 residues. Trimming removed 1 base from V and 4 bases from J, with 7 bases in between. Germline V gene data show CDR1 as SGHVS and CDR2 as FQNEAQ. The chain's CDR3 is CASSLVVPETQYF. The CDR3 DNA sequence: TGTGCCAGCAGCTTAGTTGTTCCAGAGACCCAGTACTTC. Full variable domain (missing parts from reference TRBV7-8 and TRBJ2-5): GAGVSQSPRYKVAKRGQDVALRCDPISGHVSLFWYQQALGQGPEFLTYFQNEAQLDKSGLPSDRFFAERPEGSVSTLKIQRTQQEDSAVYLCASSLVVPETQYFGPGTRLLVL.

This clonotype has more than one count but fewer than ten. The chain recombines TRBV12-5 with TRBJ1-2, with D perhaps matching TRBD1 (5 bases). The ends were cut back, 3 bases at V and 3 bases at J, with 14 bases in the middle. CDR1 is LGHNT, CDR2 FRNRAP, per germline. The CDR3 spans 15 residues. The CDR3 DNA follows: TGTGCTAGTGGTTTATGGGGACGGGTCGACTATGGCTACACCTTC. This codes for CASGLWGRVDYGYTF. Full variable domain (remainder filled in from reference TRBV12-5 and TRBJ1-2): DARVTQTPRHKVTEMGQEVTMRCQPILGHNTVFWYRQTMMQGLELLAYFRNRAPLDDSGMPKDRFSAEMPDATLATLKIQPSEPRDSAVYFCASGLWGRVDYGYTFGSGTRLTVV.

V and J are TRBV11-3 and TRBJ1-2; TRBD1 might be the D (5 bases). The CDR3 is 13 amino acids. Germline V gives CDR1 SGHNT, CDR2 YENEEA. Trimming removed 8 bases at V and 8 bases at J, with 18 bases between. The CDR3 region is CASGPWSGVGYTF. The CDR3 DNA reads as TGTGCCAGCGGCCCCTGGTCGGGGGTAGGCTACACCTTC.

Only a few counts were recorded for this clonotype. The V and J genes are TRBV20-1 and TRBJ2-7; 13 bases line up with TRBD2. CDR1 DFQATT and CDR2 SNEGSKA come from the germline V gene (reference sequence). V was clipped by 6 bases and J by 9 bases; unmatched bases: 20. This CDR3 spans 17 amino acids. In DNA form, the CDR3 reads TGCAGTGCGGGACTAGCGGGATCCACATTTCCCACTAGATCGCAGTACTTC. This encodes CSAGLAGSTFPTRSQYF.

V usage is TRBV24-1 and J usage is TRBJ2-5; possible D gene TRBD1, 5 bases. The CDR3 covers 13 residues. Trimming stripped 4 bases from V and 5 bases from J, with 10 bases between. The V gene's germline CDR1 is KGHDR and CDR2 SFDVKD. CDR3 DNA sequence: TGTGCCACCAGTGACCAGGGAAGGGAGACCCAGTACTTC. Protein product: CATSDQGRETQYF.

This clonotype has more than one count but fewer than ten. The CDR3: CASSNREGLSEKLFF. CDR3 nucleotide sequence: TGTGCCAGCAGCAACCGGGAAGGGCTGTCCGAAAAACTGTTTTTT. The chain joins TRBV7-2 to TRBJ1-4, with unresolved D. The CDR3 has 15 amino acids. Trimming took off 5 bases at V and 8 bases at J, with 18 bases between the two ends. Germline CDR1 reads SGHTA; CDR2 reads FQGNSA.

This clonotype was seen a few times. V gene TRBV29-1 combines with J gene TRBJ1-1, with D possibly TRBD1 on 5 matching bases. Trimming shortened V by 1 base and J by 5 bases, and 14 bases separated the two germline ends. Germline-derived CDR1 and CDR2 are SQVTM and ANQGSEA. This CDR3 is 14 amino acids long. Here the CDR3 DNA reads TGCAGCGTTGAAGTCTCGGGACTGTGGACTGAAGCTTTCTTT. It specifies CSVEVSGLWTEAFF.